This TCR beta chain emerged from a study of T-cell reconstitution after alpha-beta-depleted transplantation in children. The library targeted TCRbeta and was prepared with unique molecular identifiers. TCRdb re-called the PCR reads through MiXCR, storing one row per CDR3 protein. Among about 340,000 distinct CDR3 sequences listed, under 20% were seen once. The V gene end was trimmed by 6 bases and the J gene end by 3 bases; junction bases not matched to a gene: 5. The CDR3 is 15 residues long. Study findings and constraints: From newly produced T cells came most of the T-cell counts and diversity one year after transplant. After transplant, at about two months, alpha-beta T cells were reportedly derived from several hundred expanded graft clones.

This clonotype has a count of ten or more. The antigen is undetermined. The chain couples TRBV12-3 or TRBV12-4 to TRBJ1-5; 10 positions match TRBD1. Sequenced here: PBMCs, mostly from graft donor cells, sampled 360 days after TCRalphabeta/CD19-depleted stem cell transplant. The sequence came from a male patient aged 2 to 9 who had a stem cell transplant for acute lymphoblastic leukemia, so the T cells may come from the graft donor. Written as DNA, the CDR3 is TGTGCCAGCAGCAGGACAGGGGGAGTCAATCAGCCCCAGCATTTT. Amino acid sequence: CASSRTGGVNQPQHF.